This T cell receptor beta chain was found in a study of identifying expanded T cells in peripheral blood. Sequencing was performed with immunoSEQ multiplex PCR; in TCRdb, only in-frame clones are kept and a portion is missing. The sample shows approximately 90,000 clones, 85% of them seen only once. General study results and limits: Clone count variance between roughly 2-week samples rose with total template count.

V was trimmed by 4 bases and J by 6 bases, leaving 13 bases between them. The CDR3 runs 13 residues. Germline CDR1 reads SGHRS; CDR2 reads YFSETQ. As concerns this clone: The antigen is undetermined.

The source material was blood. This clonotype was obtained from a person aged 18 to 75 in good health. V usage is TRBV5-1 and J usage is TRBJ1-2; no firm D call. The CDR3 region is CASSPVVENGYTF. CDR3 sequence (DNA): TGCGCCAGCAGCCCCGTAGTGGAGAATGGCTACACCTTC.